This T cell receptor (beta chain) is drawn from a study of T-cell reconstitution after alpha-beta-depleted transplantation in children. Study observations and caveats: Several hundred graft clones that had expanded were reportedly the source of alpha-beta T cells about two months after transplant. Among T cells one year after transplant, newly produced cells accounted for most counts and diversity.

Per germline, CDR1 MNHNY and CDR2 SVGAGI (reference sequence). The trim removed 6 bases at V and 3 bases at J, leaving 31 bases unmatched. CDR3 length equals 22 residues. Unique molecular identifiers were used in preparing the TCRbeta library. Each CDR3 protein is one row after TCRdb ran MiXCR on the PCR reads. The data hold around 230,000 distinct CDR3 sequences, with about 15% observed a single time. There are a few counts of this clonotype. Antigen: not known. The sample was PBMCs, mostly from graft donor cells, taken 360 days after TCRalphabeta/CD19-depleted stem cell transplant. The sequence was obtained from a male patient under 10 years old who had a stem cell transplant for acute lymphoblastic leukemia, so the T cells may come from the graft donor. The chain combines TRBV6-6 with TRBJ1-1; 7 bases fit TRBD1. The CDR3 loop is CASSQIKGRRDSLSIRDTEAFF. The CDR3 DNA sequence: TGTGCCAGCAGCCAGATCAAGGGAAGAAGGGACAGCCTTTCGATTAGGGACACTGAAGCTTTCTTT.